The 32 T cell receptor beta chains reported below all come from one sample, sequenced in a study of response to subunit inactivated influenza vaccine. In TCRdb, the RT-PCR reads were re-called with MiXCR into one record per CDR3 protein. The sample records about 830,000 distinct CDR3 sequences, approximately 17% being singletons. The sample here was PBMCs from blood, taken around 5 days after vaccination. These receptors were collected from a man aged 50-60 years who received an inactivated influenza vaccine.

Many counts were recorded for this clonotype. The chain carries TRBV12-3 or TRBV12-4 and TRBJ2-5; D is undetermined. The CDR3 length is 13 residues. Trimming stripped 7 bases from V and 5 bases from J, with 14 bases between. The chain's CDR3 is CASKETTGETQYF. The DNA of the CDR3 is TGTGCCAGCAAGGAGACCACGGGCGAGACCCAGTACTTC.

V gene TRBV4-1 combines with J gene TRBJ1-5; D might be TRBD1 (6 bases). Trimming shortened V by 4 bases and J by 6 bases, and 19 bases separated the two germline ends. This CDR3 has 16 residues. Germline V gene lookup returns CDR1 MGHRA and CDR2 YSYEKL. The CDR3 nucleotides are TGCGCCAGCAGCCGCATTATGGGCAGGGGAGGTCAGCCCCAGCATTTT. Its translation: CASSRIMGRGGQPQHF.

There are a few counts of this clonotype. This chain connects TRBV7-3 to TRBJ2-3; tentatively, D is TRBD2 (8 bases). V was pared by 5 bases and J by 0 bases, with 15 bases between. The V gene's germline CDR1 is SGHTA and CDR2 FQGTGA. This CDR3 is built from 16 residues. CDR3 DNA: TGTGCCAGCAGCCCCTTAGCGGGACAGAGCACAGATACGCAGTATTTT. Its translation: CASSPLAGQSTDTQYF.

In regard to this clonotype: A read error is possible here, since a much larger clone lies one base away. The CDR3 does not close with the conserved phenylalanine or tryptophan, likely indicating a read error. The chain joins TRBV20-1 to TRBJ2-3; 7 bases are shared with TRBD2. This CDR3 spans 17 amino acids. Germline CDR1 is DFQATT and CDR2 is SNEGSKA (reference sequence). The V segment lost 3 bases and the J segment 1 base; nucleotides outside the gene matches: 13. CDR3 region: CSARATSSSIRTDTQYL. As DNA, the CDR3 is TGCAGTGCTAGGGCGACTAGCTCCTCCATCCGCACAGATACGCAGTATTTA.

The chain combines TRBV10-2 with TRBJ2-7; unclear D gene. The CDR3 runs 15 residues. Germline values: CDR1 WSHSY, CDR2 SAAADI. Trimming shortened V by 3 bases and J by 0 bases, and 12 bases separated the two germline ends. The CDR3 sequence is CASSDRERNSYEQYF. The CDR3 DNA is TGCGCCAGCAGTGATAGAGAGCGTAACTCCTACGAGCAGTACTTC.

The V and J genes are TRBV7-6 and TRBJ1-2; D is perhaps TRBD1 (5 bases). V shed 5 bases and J shed 6 bases, with 16 bases lying between them. CDR3 length: 14 residues. Germline V lookup: CDR1 SGHVS, CDR2 FNYEAQ. The CDR3 region has the DNA TGTGCCAGCAGCCTCATGGCGGGGCAGAATGGCTACACCTTC. Amino acids: CASSLMAGQNGYTF.

This clonotype was seen a handful of times. The gene calls are TRBV28 and TRBJ2-7, with D hard to call. V lost 5 bases, J lost 0 bases, and 14 bases lay in between. Germline V lookup: CDR1 MDHEN, CDR2 SYDVKM. The length of the CDR3 is 15 residues. The CDR3 nucleotides read TGTGCCAGCAGTGACGGACGGTTCAGCTCCTACGAGCAGTACTTC. It specifies CASSDGRFSSYEQYF. Variable domain in full (rest from reference TRBV28 and TRBJ2-7): DVKVTQSSRYLVKRTGEKVFLECVQDMDHENMFWYRQDPGLGLRLIYFSYDVKMKEKGDIPEGYSVSREKKERFSLILESASTNQTSMYLCASSDGRFSSYEQYFGPGTRLTVT.

This clonotype was observed a handful of times. This rearrangement joins TRBV27 to TRBJ2-3, with D perhaps TRBD1 (6 bases). This CDR3 spans 16 amino acids. From germline, CDR1 is MNHEY and CDR2 SMNVEV (reference sequence). The V end lost 0 bases, the J end lost 2 bases, and 12 bases lay between the germline ends. CDR3 bases: TGTGCCAGCAGTTTATCATCAGGGGACCCCACAGATACGCAGTATTTT. Translation: CASSLSSGDPTDTQYF.

This clonotype occurred many times. CDR3 amino acids: CASSFIDEQFF. The CDR3 coding sequence is TGCGCCAGCAGCTTTATCGATGAGCAGTTCTTC. The chain uses TRBV5-1 and TRBJ2-1; no firm D call. Germline V gene lookup returns CDR1 SGHRS and CDR2 YFSETQ. V was pared by 2 bases and J by 8 bases, with 5 bases between. This CDR3 contains 11 residues.

The chain combines TRBV20-1 with TRBJ1-2; a weak D match, TRBD1 (6 bases). CDR1 and CDR2 (germline): DFQATT, SNEGSKA (reference sequence). The length of the CDR3 is 16 residues. V lost 3 bases, J lost 4 bases, and 21 bases lay in between. The CDR3 reads CSASKGDTWGSYGYTF. CDR3 nucleotide sequence: TGCAGTGCTAGTAAGGGGGACACCTGGGGAAGCTATGGCTACACCTTC.

At least ten counts were recorded for this clonotype. The chain employs TRBV20-1 and TRBJ1-6, with a tentative D call TRBD1 (6 bases). The V end was cut by 5 bases, the J end by 5 bases, with 10 bases between. This CDR3 contains 13 residues. Germline CDR1 reads DFQATT; CDR2 reads SNEGSKA (reference sequence). The CDR3: CSARTVNNSPLHF. The CDR3 DNA reads TGCAGTGCTCGGACAGTTAATAATTCACCCCTCCACTTT.

In this sample, this clonotype turned up many times. This sequence joins TRBV29-1 and TRBJ2-5; D might be TRBD1 or TRBD2, each matching 5 bases. The CDR3 consists of 8 residues. V lost 6 bases, J lost 13 bases, and 9 bases lay in between. The V gene's germline CDR1 is SQVTM and CDR2 ANQGSEA. The CDR3, as DNA: TGCAGCGTCCGTGGGGGGTACTTC. Translation gives CSVRGGYF.

The chain employs TRBV4-2 and TRBJ2-1, with TRBD1 matching 11 bases. The CDR3 runs 15 residues. Germline assignment: CDR1 LGHNA and CDR2 YNFKEQ. Trimming took 6 bases from V and 6 from J; bases not matched to a gene: 7. The CDR3 region has the DNA TGTGCCAGCAGAAGGGACAGGGGGTCATTCAATGAGCAGTTCTTC. It encodes CASRRDRGSFNEQFF.

The sample holds a few counts of this clonotype. The rearrangement links TRBV7-9 to TRBJ2-7; D remains ambiguous. Germline V gene lookup returns CDR1 SEHNR and CDR2 FQNEAQ (reference sequence). With 4 bases removed from V and 3 bases from J, the gap between germline ends came to 13 bases. CDR3 length equals 14 residues. The CDR3 region is CASSSEKDHYEQYF. The CDR3, as DNA: TGTGCCAGCAGCTCCGAGAAGGACCACTACGAGCAGTACTTC.

A word on this clonotype: The junction departs from germline at one end; a sequencing error may be responsible. This rearrangement joins TRBV20-1 to TRBJ2-3; a weak D match, TRBD1 (6 bases). CDR3 length: 17 residues. From germline, CDR1 is DFQATT and CDR2 SNEGSKA (reference sequence). Written as DNA, the CDR3 is TGCAGTGCTAGAATAACGGGAACAGGGATCAGCACAGATACACAGTATTTT. Its translation: CSARITGTGISTDTQYF.

The rearrangement uses TRBV4-3 and TRBJ2-7, with D unresolved. The CDR3 totals 14 residues. Germline CDR1 and CDR2: LGHNA and YSLEER. Trimming stripped 1 base from V and 6 bases from J, with 13 bases between. For the CDR3, the DNA is TGCGCCAGCAGCCAAGCCGTTCTCAGTAGCGAGCAGTACTTC. It specifies CASSQAVLSSEQYF.

This chain joins TRBV9 and TRBJ1-4; 7 bases match TRBD1. V lost 4 bases, J lost 7 bases, and 7 bases stayed unmatched. Germline-derived CDR1 and CDR2 are SGDLS and YYNGEE. The CDR3 contains 14 residues. The CDR3 DNA is TGTGCCAGCAGCAGATCACAGGGGACTGAAAAACTGTTTTTT. Amino acid sequence: CASSRSQGTEKLFF.

V is TRBV6-2 or TRBV6-3 and J is TRBJ2-2; D remains ambiguous. In germline, CDR1 is MNHEY, CDR2 SVGEGT. This CDR3 spans 15 amino acids. V lost 5 bases to trimming and J lost 4 bases, with 14 bases between them. The CDR3 DNA reads TGTGCCAGCAGTGACTTCATGGGATCCACCGGGGAGCTGTTTTTT. It codes for CASSDFMGSTGELFF.

This clonotype has at least ten counts. This chain uses TRBV7-2 with TRBJ2-6; a possible D gene is TRBD1 (5 bases). CDR1 SGHTA and CDR2 FQGNSA come from the germline V gene. The CDR3 has 14 residues. Trimming took 5 bases from V and 0 from J, leaving 5 bases between them. For the CDR3, the DNA is TGTGCCAGCAGCAGGGGCTCTGGGGCCAACGTCCTGACTTTC. It codes for CASSRGSGANVLTF.

This chain joins TRBV20-1 and TRBJ1-2; D might be TRBD1 (6 bases). CDR1 and CDR2 from the germline V gene are DFQATT and SNEGSKA (reference sequence). V was cut by 0 bases and J by 3 bases, with 14 bases left in between. The CDR3 is made up of 15 amino acids. The DNA for the CDR3 is TGCAGTGCTAGAGATTATGGGACATCAGACTATGGCTACACCTTC. Protein: CSARDYGTSDYGYTF.

The V call is TRBV27, the J call TRBJ2-7; 8 positions match TRBD2. Germline CDR1 is MNHEY and CDR2 is SMNVEV (reference sequence). The CDR3 totals 14 residues. Trimming at V came to 8 bases and at J to 2 bases, leaving 8 bases not matched to a gene. The CDR3 bases are TGTGCCAGCGGCAACGGGGGGGGGACCTACGAGCAGTACTTC. It yields the protein CASGNGGGTYEQYF.

This clonotype appeared a few times. The genes are TRBV29-1 and TRBJ2-3; tentatively, D is TRBD1 (5 bases). The CDR3 is 14 amino acids. Looked up from germline, CDR1 is SQVTM and CDR2 is ANQGSEA. The ends were cut back, 5 bases at V and 1 base at J, with 13 bases in the middle. The DNA for the CDR3 is TGCAGCGTTCAGCAGGGTGGGGGCACAGATACGCAGTATTTT. Protein product: CSVQQGGGTDTQYF.

This clonotype was counted between two and nine times. V is TRBV20-1 and J is TRBJ2-1; the D gene is possibly TRBD1 (5 bases). Germline V gene sequence: CDR1 DFQATT, CDR2 SNEGSKA (reference sequence). The V gene lost 0 bases and the J gene lost 2 bases, with 8 bases spanning the gap. This CDR3 is built from 14 residues. The CDR3 reads CSAREAQAYNEQFF. In nucleotides, the CDR3 is TGCAGTGCTAGAGAGGCACAGGCCTACAATGAGCAGTTCTTC.

This clonotype was counted between two and nine times. The chain recombines TRBV7-8 with TRBJ2-7; D unresolved. The CDR3 has 15 residues. CDR1 is SGHVS, CDR2 FQNEAQ, per germline. The ends were cut back, 3 bases at V and 5 bases at J, with 17 bases in the middle. CDR3 protein: CASSLVPQRSHEQYF. CDR3 coding DNA: TGTGCCAGCAGCTTGGTTCCACAACGGTCTCACGAGCAGTACTTC.

This clonotype has a handful of counts. The CDR3 loop is CASSPQGGVEKLFF. The CDR3 DNA reads TGTGCCAGCAGCCCACAGGGGGGAGTTGAAAAACTGTTTTTT. The chain joins TRBV7-9 to TRBJ1-4; the match to TRBD1 covers 8 bases. The CDR3 runs 14 residues. Germline V gene data show CDR1 as SEHNR and CDR2 as FQNEAQ (reference sequence). The V and J ends lost 5 bases and 7 bases, in that order; junction bases with no gene match: 6.

This clonotype was seen more than once but under ten times. J is TRBJ1-5 and V is TRBV5-6; D gene ambiguous. The CDR3 spans 13 residues. CDR1 and CDR2 (germline): SGHDT, YYEEEE. The V gene lost 3 bases and the J gene lost 2 bases, with 6 bases spanning the gap. CDR3 DNA: TGTGCCAGCAGCTCCTGGGGCAATCAGCCCCAGCATTTT. It is translated as CASSSWGNQPQHF. The full variable domain, its missing parts supplied by reference TRBV5-6 and TRBJ1-5, is DAGVTQSPTHLIKTRGQQVTLRCSPKSGHDTVSWYQQALGQGPQFIFQYYEEEERQRGNFPDRFSGHQFPNYSSELNVNALLLGDSALYLCASSSWGNQPQHFGDGTRLSIL.

The V gene is TRBV10-3, the J gene TRBJ1-1, with D uncertain. This CDR3 contains 11 residues. Germline loops: CDR1 ENHRY, CDR2 SYGVKD. Trimming took 11 bases from V and 1 from J, leaving 8 bases between them. CDR3 sequence (DNA): TGTGCCGCGCGGGGGAACACTGAAGCTTTCTTT. The encoded protein is CAARGNTEAFF.

The chain uses TRBV5-1 and TRBJ2-2; TRBD1 is a possible D gene (5 bases). This CDR3 region has 15 residues. Trimming cost V 0 bases and J 4 bases, with 10 bases left between them. Per the germline V gene, CDR1 is SGHRS and CDR2 is YFSETQ. The DNA of the CDR3 is TGCGCCAGCAGCTTGGAGGACACCCCCACCGGGGAGCTGTTTTTT. Amino acid sequence: CASSLEDTPTGELFF. The whole variable domain, remainder taken from reference TRBV5-1 and TRBJ2-2, is KAGVTQTPRYLIKTRGQQVTLSCSPISGHRSVSWYQQTPGQGLQFLFEYFSETQRNKGNFPGRFSGRQFSNSRSEMNVSTLELGDSALYLCASSLEDTPTGELFFGEGSRLTVL.

The chain has TRBV2 and TRBJ1-6; D ambiguous. V lost 4 bases to trimming and J lost 8 bases, with 6 bases between them. The length of the CDR3 is 12 residues. The germline V gene has CDR1 SNHLY and CDR2 FYNNEI. CDR3 loop: CASSVEYSPLHF. In DNA form, the CDR3 reads TGTGCCAGCAGTGTTGAATATTCACCCCTCCACTTT.

There are many counts of this clonotype. The V and J genes are TRBV7-2 and TRBJ2-3; 11 bases match TRBD2. Germline loops: CDR1 SGHTA, CDR2 FQGNSA. Trimming removed 6 bases from V and 0 bases from J; junction bases left unmatched: 2. This CDR3 is 15 amino acids long. CDR3 protein: CASSLAGGSTDTQYF. The CDR3 DNA sequence: TGTGCCAGCAGTCTAGCGGGGGGAAGCACAGATACGCAGTATTTT.

The rearrangement uses TRBV29-1 and TRBJ2-2, with 12 bases identical to TRBD2. J was trimmed by 5 bases and V by 5 bases; bases with no gene match: 12. Germline assignment: CDR1 SQVTM and CDR2 ANQGSEA. The CDR3 loop spans 17 amino acids. CDR3 DNA sequence: TGCAGCGTTTTTCTAGCGGGGGGGCCCTCCCAAACCGGGGAGCTGTTTTTT. It codes for CSVFLAGGPSQTGELFF.

This clonotype was counted only a few times. The J gene is TRBJ1-2, the V gene TRBV10-3; 10 positions match TRBD1. V shed 6 bases and J 4 bases; nucleotides not matched to a gene: 5. Per germline, CDR1 ENHRY and CDR2 SYGVKD. There are 14 residues in the CDR3. For the CDR3, the DNA is TGTGCCATCAGGGGGACAGGGGAGTCCTATGGCTACACCTTC. Translating gives CAIRGTGESYGYTF.